These T cell receptor beta chains were read from a single sample in a study of chemoradiotherapy in HPV16-positive cancers. TCRdb's table, derived via immunoSEQ multiplex PCR, lists solely in-frame clones and lacks some. The table has around 2,800 clones, roughly 90% seen once. Material: tumor tissue, obtained from a patient who underwent chemoradiotherapy. The receptors derive from a human donor with HPV-associated anogenital cancer. Each CDR3 is given with its conserved first and last residue. D genes are given only for firm matches. Not every row has a clone size; where given, it reads once, few, many or a size class.

v_gene,abundance,j_gene,d_gene,CDR3nt,CDR3aa
TRBV28,-,TRBJ1-1,TRBD1,TGTGCCAGCAGGTCGGGACAGGGGGACACTGAAGCTTTCTTT,CASRSGQGDTEAFF
TRBV6-4,-,TRBJ2-1,-,TGTGCCAGCAGTGACGGCAGGACCCTCTCCTACAATGAGCAGTTCTTC,CASSDGRTLSYNEQFF
TRBV30,few,TRBJ2-7,TRBD1,TGTGCCTGGAGTGTCCCCCCACGACAGGGGTCCTACGAGCAGTACTTC,CAWSVPPRQGSYEQYF
TRBV9,-,TRBJ2-1,TRBD1,TGTGCCAGCAGCGTGACCGGGACAGGGGGCGTGAATGAGCAGTTCTTC,CASSVTGTGGVNEQFF
TRBV5-5,-,TRBJ2-7,-,TGTGCCAGCAGCTTGGAAGCTACCTACGAGCAGTACTTC,CASSLEATYEQYF
TRBV2,-,TRBJ1-4,-,TGTGCCAGCAGTGCCGGGGGGGCGGCGGGAGAAAAACTGTTTTTT,CASSAGGAAGEKLFF
TRBV18,once,TRBJ2-1,-,TGTGCCAGCTCAATTGGGGCTAGGGGCAATGAGCAGTTCTTC,CASSIGARGNEQFF
TRBV19,-,TRBJ2-2,TRBD1,TGTGCCAGTAGTGGGACAGGGAAAGAGGATATAGGCGGGATCACCGGGGAGCTGTTTTTT,CASSGTGKEDIGGITGELFF
TRBV7-3,-,TRBJ2-1,-,TGTGCCAGCAGCGCGGACTGGGCGTCCTACAATGAGCAGTTCTTC,CASSADWASYNEQFF
TRBV6-5,-,TRBJ2-7,TRBD1,TGTGCCAGCAGTTTAGAGGCAGGGGGAAACTACGAGCAGTACTTC,CASSLEAGGNYEQYF
TRBV10-3,-,TRBJ2-1,TRBD2,TGTGCCATCAGTGAGTCACGGCGGGAGTTAAGCAATGAGCAGTTCTTC,CAISESRRELSNEQFF
TRBV29-1,once,TRBJ1-3,-,TGCAGCGTTGAAGTCCCCGACTCTGGAAACACCATATATTTT,CSVEVPDSGNTIYF
TRBV18,-,TRBJ1-1,-,TGTGCCAGCTCACCACCATCAGTCTCGAACACTGAAGCTTTCTTT,CASSPPSVSNTEAFF
TRBV28,-,TRBJ1-4,-,TGTGCCAGCCGGTCGGGAGGGGAGGGTGAAAAACTGTTTTTT,CASRSGGEGEKLFF
TRBV12-5,-,TRBJ2-5,TRBD1,TGTGCTAGTGGTTTCGGACAGGAAGAGACCCAGTACTTC,CASGFGQEETQYF
TRBV6-6,-,TRBJ1-2,-,TGTGCCAGCAGCCCCGACCCTGAATTCTATGGCTACACCTTC,CASSPDPEFYGYTF
TRBV7-3,few,TRBJ2-1,TRBD2,TGTGCCAGCAGCTTAACACTAGCGGGAGAAAGGTCCTACAATGAGCAGTTCTTC,CASSLTLAGERSYNEQFF
TRBV27,-,TRBJ1-3,-,TGTGCCAGCAGCTTAACGGGGAGGGGATCTGGAAACACCATATATTTT,CASSLTGRGSGNTIYF
TRBV7-9,-,TRBJ1-2,-,TGTGCCAGCAGCCCCGAGCCGAGGGGGGGTTCAGGAGCAGACTACACCTTC,CASSPEPRGGSGADYTF
TRBV6-1,-,TRBJ2-1,-,TGTGCCAGCAGACACACAGGGTACGATGAGCAGTTCTTC,CASRHTGYDEQFF
TRBV29-1,-,TRBJ2-5,-,TGCAGCGTTGACGAAAAGTGGGGGGATCACCAGTACTTC,CSVDEKWGDHQYF
TRBV5-5,-,TRBJ1-2,-,TGTGCCAGCAGCTTGGACCCTACAGGGTTTTATGGCTACACCTTC,CASSLDPTGFYGYTF
TRBV5-1,-,TRBJ1-1,-,TGCGCCAGCGGTGCTTCTCCCCGGGCTGAAGCTTTCTTT,CASGASPRAEAFF
TRBV6-5,-,TRBJ1-1,-,TGTGCCAGCAGTTACGAAGGGTTGACTGAAGCTTTCTTT,CASSYEGLTEAFF
TRBV30,-,TRBJ2-1,TRBD2,TGTGCCTGGGGGACGCGACCTGGGAGGGTCGGCAATGAGCAGTTCTTC,CAWGTRPGRVGNEQFF
TRBV13,-,TRBJ2-7,TRBD2,TGTGCCAGCGAACGCTGGGGGGGAGGGCATGACGAGCAGTACTTC,CASERWGGGHDEQYF
TRBV7-9,once,TRBJ2-1,TRBD2,TGTGCCAGCAGCTTAGACGCCGCGACTAGCGGGAGAGCTGAGCAGTTCTTC,CASSLDAATSGRAEQFF
TRBV5-5,-,TRBJ2-7,-,TGTGCCAGCAGCACTACCGACAGGTTGCGCAACGAGCAGTACTTC,CASSTTDRLRNEQYF
TRBV7-3,-,TRBJ2-3,TRBD2,TGTGCCAGCAGCCCGGGACTAGCGGGCCTCACAGATACGCAGTATTTT,CASSPGLAGLTDTQYF
TRBV4-3,-,TRBJ2-1,TRBD2,TGCGCCAGCAGCCAAGCCTGGACTAGCGGGAATGAGCAGTTCTTC,CASSQAWTSGNEQFF
TRBV5-8,-,TRBJ1-3,-,TGTGCCAGCAGAGGAATTCACCGCTCTGGAAACACCATATATTTT,CASRGIHRSGNTIYF
TRBV19,-,TRBJ2-1,TRBD2,TGTGCCAGTAGTCCAGAGGCTAGCGGGAGGGAGTTGAGTGAGCAGTTCTTC,CASSPEASGRELSEQFF
TRBV10-3,-,TRBJ1-5,-,TGTGCCATCAGTGAGGCAGGGAGGCAGCCCCAGCATTTT,CAISEAGRQPQHF
TRBV5-6,once,TRBJ1-2,-,TGTGCCAGCAGCTTGTTAACAGCAAACTATGGCTACACCTTC,CASSLLTANYGYTF
TRBV19,-,TRBJ2-5,TRBD1,TGTGCCAGTCATGGGACAGGGGTTCGTGAGACCCAGTACTTC,CASHGTGVRETQYF
TRBV5-1,-,TRBJ2-5,TRBD2,TGCGCCAGCGCGAGGACTAGCGGCCATCAAGAGACCCAGTACTTC,CASARTSGHQETQYF
TRBV11-2,-,TRBJ1-3,-,TGTGCCAGCAGCTTATTAACAGGCCTCTCTGGAAACACCATATATTTT,CASSLLTGLSGNTIYF
TRBV5-5,-,TRBJ1-1,-,TGTGCCAGCAGCTATTGGACGGGGGTACCTGAAGCTTTCTTT,CASSYWTGVPEAFF
TRBV7-9,-,TRBJ1-4,-,TGTGCCAGCAGCGGGATGGCGAAAGCAACTAATGAAAAACTGTTTTTT,CASSGMAKATNEKLFF
TRBV30,-,TRBJ2-2,-,TGTGCCTTTCTTACCGGAGGTGGGGTCGGCGGGGAGCTGTTTTTT,CAFLTGGGVGGELFF
TRBV10-2,-,TRBJ2-1,TRBD2,TGCGCCAGCAGTGTGGCGGGAGGGGGGAATGAGCAGTTCTTC,CASSVAGGGNEQFF
TRBV4-3,once,TRBJ1-1,-,TGCGCCAGCAGCCAAGCTCGCCGGGGCACTGAAGCTTTCTTT,CASSQARRGTEAFF
TRBV12-2,-,TRBJ2-7,-,TGTGCAAGTCGAACAAAGGGGACACCTACCTACGAGCAGTACTTC,CASRTKGTPTYEQYF
TRBV6-6,-,TRBJ1-1,-,TGTGCCAGCAGTTACTCGAGGTCCCCTCTCACTGAAGCTTTCTTT,CASSYSRSPLTEAFF
TRBV2,-,TRBJ1-2,-,TGTGCCAGCAGCGACGGGTTTGGCTACACCTTC,CASSDGFGYTF
TRBV7-2,-,TRBJ2-3,TRBD1,TGTGCCAGCAGCTCCCTAAGGACAGGCCCAAGCACAGATACGCAGTATTTT,CASSSLRTGPSTDTQYF
TRBV19,-,TRBJ1-1,-,TGTGCCAGTAGTATATCGGGGAGAAGTCCGAACACTGAAGCTTTCTTT,CASSISGRSPNTEAFF
TRBV9,-,TRBJ2-7,-,TGTGCCAGCAGCGTGCAAGGGAGGACCGAGCAGTACTTC,CASSVQGRTEQYF
TRBV19,-,TRBJ2-1,-,TGTGCCAGTAGTATCGGGGTAGGTCAGTTCTTC,CASSIGVGQFF
TRBV28,-,TRBJ1-2,TRBD1,TGTGCCAGCAGAGGGCCCTGGGGACAGGGGGACTATGGCTACACCTTC,CASRGPWGQGDYGYTF
TRBV5-1,-,TRBJ2-3,TRBD1,TGCGCCAGCTCCGATGACAGGGGCACAGATACGCAGTATTTT,CASSDDRGTDTQYF
TRBV28,-,TRBJ1-2,-,TGTGCCAGCGCAGGGAACTATAGCTACACCTTC,CASAGNYSYTF
TRBV27,-,TRBJ1-5,-,TGTGCCAGCAGTCTCGGGACACCGAGGGACAATCAGCCCCAGCATTTT,CASSLGTPRDNQPQHF
TRBV7-9,-,TRBJ1-1,-,TGTGCCAGCAGCAGGGGAGTGGAAACTGAAGCTTTCTTT,CASSRGVETEAFF